The rows below give T cell receptor beta chains drawn from one sample of a study of T cells in Graves' hyperthyroidism and ophthalmopathy. TCRdb recomputed calls from the multiplex PCR reads with MiXCR, one row per CDR3 protein. Of more than 550,000 distinct CDR3 sequences in the sample, over 15% were seen once. The sequenced sample consisted of blood. These receptors were obtained from a woman aged 45-65 years with Graves' hyperthyroidism that later progressed to Graves' ophthalmopathy. Each CDR3 is given with its conserved first and last residue. Each record gives: V gene, CDR3 length, D gene, clone size, J gene, CDR3 DNA, CDR3 protein. The D gene is left open where the match is weak. Clone size is stated in some rows and not others, as once, few, many or a class when expanded.

TRBV19	13	.	.	TRBJ1-5	TGTGCCGGTAGTATGCGGACAGATCAGCCCCAGCATTTT	CAGSMRTDQPQHF
TRBV20-1	13	.	.	TRBJ1-5	TGCGGTGCCTTAAGTATGTGGGAGTCGCCCCAGCATTTT	CGALSMWESPQHF
TRBV6-4	15	TRBD1	few	TRBJ2-3	TGTGCCAGCAGTGAGGGCAGGGGGCACACAGATACGCAGTATTTT	CASSEGRGHTDTQYF
TRBV5-6	14	.	few	TRBJ1-5	TGTGCCAGCAGCCTCGGACAGCGTAATCAGCCCCAGCATTTT	CASSLGQRNQPQHF
TRBV12-5	15	TRBD1	many	TRBJ2-2	TGTGCTAGTGGTTTGCTCAGGGGGCGCGGCGGGGAGCTGTTTTTT	CASGLLRGRGGELFF
TRBV14	15	TRBD1	many	TRBJ1-6	TGTGCCAGCAGCCAACTCGACAGGGGGCTGTCACCCCTCCACTTT	CASSQLDRGLSPLHF
TRBV27	17	.	few	TRBJ1-5	TGTGCCAGCAGTTTTATCGGGAGTAATGGAGTTTCTCAGCCCCAGCATTTT	CASSFIGSNGVSQPQHF
TRBV12-3/TRBV12-4	16	.	few	TRBJ2-5	TGTGCCAGCAGTTTGGGTGTAGGTGGGTCCGGGGAGACCCAGTACTTC	CASSLGVGGSGETQYF
TRBV7-9	15	.	once	TRBJ1-3	TGTGCCAGCAGCTTAGCGCAGGGGTATGGAAACACCATATATTTT	CASSLAQGYGNTIYF
TRBV20-1	12	TRBD1	many	TRBJ2-3	TGCAGTGCACAGGGGGCAGGAGATACGCAGTATTTT	CSAQGAGDTQYF
TRBV12-3/TRBV12-4	14	TRBD1	many	TRBJ2-3	TGTGCCAGCAGTTCAGGACAGGGGTCAGATACGCAGTATTTT	CASSSGQGSDTQYF
TRBV20-1	13	.	medium-sized	TRBJ1-2	TGCAGTGCTAGTAATGACAGATCCTATGGCTACACCTTC	CSASNDRSYGYTF
TRBV20-1	13	.	.	TRBJ2-7	TGCAGTGCTAATCCCGGCATTGCCTACGAGCAGTACTTC	CSANPGIAYEQYF
TRBV6-1	14	TRBD2	.	TRBJ2-3	TGTGCCAGCAGAATTAGCGGGGGCTCAGATACGCAGTATTTT	CASRISGGSDTQYF
TRBV20-1	15	.	many	TRBJ1-2	TGCAGTGCTCCCCTGGGAGAGGGGCGAGTTTATGGCTACACCTTC	CSAPLGEGRVYGYTF
TRBV30	13	TRBD1	few	TRBJ2-7	TGTGCTCTAAAGACAGGGCTAAATCACGAGCAGTACTTC	CALKTGLNHEQYF
TRBV7-9	13	TRBD2	many	TRBJ2-2	TGTGCCAGCAGCCCTATGGGAGGGCGGGAGCTGTTTTTT	CASSPMGGRELFF
TRBV9	18	.	few	TRBJ2-5	TGTGCCAGCAGCGTAGGGGGGTGGGGGAGCGGGCTTTCAGAGACCCAGTACTTC	CASSVGGWGSGLSETQYF
TRBV4-2	15	TRBD1	few	TRBJ1-5	TGTGCCAGCAGCCAGGAAGACAGGGGAGGTCAGCCCCAGCATTTT	CASSQEDRGGQPQHF
TRBV7-7	15	.	few	TRBJ2-3	TGTGCTAGCAGCTTAAGTGGGCGAAGCACAGATACGCAGTATTTT	CASSLSGRSTDTQYF
TRBV7-8	16	.	many	TRBJ2-2	TGTGCCAGCAGCTTAGCGGTGGGGCCTTATCCCGGGGAGCTGTTTTTT	CASSLAVGPYPGELFF
TRBV30	16	.	many	TRBJ1-4	TGTGCCTGGAGTCCCTACGGGGCGTCTCTAGGTGAAAAACTGTTTTTT	CAWSPYGASLGEKLFF
TRBV20-1	11	.	.	TRBJ2-7	TGCAGTGCTAGAGATGCAGGGTTGCAGTACTTC	CSARDAGLQYF
TRBV9	15	.	once	TRBJ1-5	TGTGCCAGCGCCGCGGGGGGGGCATACAACCAGCCCCAGCATTTT	CASAAGGAYNQPQHF
TRBV14	16	TRBD1	few	TRBJ2-1	TGTGCCAGCAGCCAAGCGTCGCAGGGGGCCTACAATGAGCAGTTCTTC	CASSQASQGAYNEQFF
TRBV19	13	.	.	TRBJ1-2	TGTGCCAGTAGTGTACAGGAGAACTATGGCTACACCTTC	CASSVQENYGYTF
TRBV29-1	17	TRBD1	few	TRBJ2-2	TGCAGCGTTGAAGGGGACGACCGGGACAGGGGGGTCGGGGAGCTGTTTTTT	CSVEGDDRDRGVGELFF
TRBV20-1	13	.	many	TRBJ2-3	TGCAGTGCTGAAGACAGGAGCACAGATACGCAGTATTTT	CSAEDRSTDTQYF
TRBV7-2	13	.	many	TRBJ2-7	TGTGCCAGCAGCCATCCAGGCGGCTACGAGCAGTACTTC	CASSHPGGYEQYF
TRBV5-1	15	.	few	TRBJ2-5	TGCGCCAGCAGCTTCATCCCAGGGGTGCTGGAGACCCAGTACTTC	CASSFIPGVLETQYF
TRBV5-1	14	TRBD1	.	TRBJ2-7	TGCGCCAGCAGCTTCGAGACAGGGGCAGACGAGCAGTACTTC	CASSFETGADEQYF
TRBV10-3	13	.	few	TRBJ1-1	TGTGCCATCAGCGGACAGCCGAACACTGAAGCTTTCTTT	CAISGQPNTEAFF
TRBV2	14	TRBD2	many	TRBJ2-7	TGTGCCAGCAGAAAATCCGGGACTACATACGAGCAGTACTTC	CASRKSGTTYEQYF
TRBV5-1	15	.	many	TRBJ1-1	TGCGCCAGCCGAGCAGGGTTAACTCCGAACACTGAAGCTTTCTTT	CASRAGLTPNTEAFF
TRBV10-3	15	.	many	TRBJ2-7	TGTGCCATCAGTGAATCGAGCGGCGGTAGCTACGAGCAGTACTTC	CAISESSGGSYEQYF
TRBV7-8	14	.	many	TRBJ1-1	TGTGCCAGCAGCCCCTTACAGGGGAACACTGAAGCTTTCTTT	CASSPLQGNTEAFF
TRBV27	16	TRBD2	many	TRBJ2-7	TGTGCCAGCAGTTTATCGGGACTAGACGATTCCTACGAGCAGTACTTC	CASSLSGLDDSYEQYF
TRBV7-9	13	.	.	TRBJ1-2	TGTGCCAGCAGCTTTCAGGGGCGGCATGGCTACACCTTC	CASSFQGRHGYTF
TRBV5-1	16	.	.	TRBJ2-2	TGCGCCAGCAGCCTCCGCGGTGGACGAGGCACCGGGGAGCTGTTTTTT	CASSLRGGRGTGELFF
TRBV9	14	TRBD1	.	TRBJ1-2	TGTGCCAGCAGCTCAGGGACAGGGAATGTTGGCTACACCTTC	CASSSGTGNVGYTF
TRBV30	12	TRBD1	many	TRBJ1-2	TGTGCCTGGACAGGGGGCGACTATGGCTACACCTTC	CAWTGGDYGYTF
TRBV29-1	13	TRBD1	few	TRBJ2-1	TGCAGCGCGGACAGGGATCAGGGGGATGAGCAGTTCTTC	CSADRDQGDEQFF